Listed here are 6 T cell receptor beta chains from one sample, sequenced in a study of shared clonotypes between healthy human individuals. Only in-frame clones appear in the TCRdb table, and some are missing; sequencing was by immunoSEQ multiplex PCR. The data show around 1.1 million clones, about 80% seen once. Sample: memory CD4+ T cells from PBMCs. Specified subset: CD45RA-negative fraction. The receptors come from a man aged 18-30 years in good health. Some clones in this sample may be carry-over from other donors' samples.

The chain employs TRBV7-9 and TRBJ2-4; TRBD2 might be the D (5 bases). The CDR3 runs to 16 residues. V lost 4 bases, J lost 1 base, and 14 bases lay in between. Germline V lookup: CDR1 SEHNR, CDR2 FQNEAQ (reference sequence). The CDR3 protein is CASSSPPREAKNIQYF. CDR3 DNA: TGTGCCAGCAGCTCTCCTCCAAGGGAGGCCAAAAACATTCAGTACTTC.

The chain couples TRBV30 to TRBJ1-2; D call uncertain. V was trimmed by 7 bases and J by 0 bases, leaving 21 bases between them. The CDR3 runs to 16 residues. CDR1 is GTSNPN, CDR2 SVGIG, per germline (reference sequence). CDR3 sequence reads: CAFARAVMRANYGYTF. The CDR3 nucleotides read TGTGCCTTCGCCCGGGCCGTTATGAGGGCTAACTATGGCTACACCTTC.

For this clone: This sequence may be a read error, since a much larger clone differs from it by one base. Additional DNA sequences in this sample encode the identical CDR3. The V and J genes are TRBV25-1 and TRBJ1-2; D possibly corresponds to TRBD1 (5 bases). This CDR3 is 16 amino acids long. Germline values: CDR1 MGHDK, CDR2 SYGVNS. CDR3 nucleotides: TGTGCCAGCAGTGAATATCAGCAGGGCGGTGACTATGGCTACACTTTC. Translated: CASSEYQQGGDYGYTF.

The V and J genes are TRBV7-2 and TRBJ2-2; 8 bases fit TRBD2. This CDR3 is 16 amino acids long. Germline V CDR1 and CDR2: SGHTA, FQGNSA. The junction had 10 bases not matched to a gene; V was cut back by 6 bases and J by 4 bases. The CDR3 DNA reads as TGTGCCAGCAGTCCCGGGGGGGGACTATTCACCGGGGAGCTGTTTTTT. It translates to CASSPGGGLFTGELFF.

This clone was observed at least ten times. The chain is built from TRBV7-3 and TRBJ2-5; D unresolved. V lost 6 bases, J lost 5 bases, and 10 bases lay in between. Germline V gives CDR1 SGHTA, CDR2 FQGTGA. This CDR3 has 12 residues. Here the CDR3 reads CASSRPGETQYF. The CDR3 DNA sequence: TGTGCCAGCAGTCGTCCTGGGGAGACCCAGTACTTC.

This clone was detected only a few times. The chain couples TRBV14 to TRBJ2-1, with TRBD2 matching over 7 bases. V trimming: 5 bases; J trimming: 0 bases; junction bases outside the gene matches: 7. Per the germline V gene, CDR1 is SGHDN and CDR2 is FVKESK. The length of the CDR3 is 16 residues. The CDR3 DNA is TGTGCCAGCAGCTTACTAGCGCCGAGCTCCTACAATGAGCAGTTCTTC. Encoded protein: CASSLLAPSSYNEQFF.